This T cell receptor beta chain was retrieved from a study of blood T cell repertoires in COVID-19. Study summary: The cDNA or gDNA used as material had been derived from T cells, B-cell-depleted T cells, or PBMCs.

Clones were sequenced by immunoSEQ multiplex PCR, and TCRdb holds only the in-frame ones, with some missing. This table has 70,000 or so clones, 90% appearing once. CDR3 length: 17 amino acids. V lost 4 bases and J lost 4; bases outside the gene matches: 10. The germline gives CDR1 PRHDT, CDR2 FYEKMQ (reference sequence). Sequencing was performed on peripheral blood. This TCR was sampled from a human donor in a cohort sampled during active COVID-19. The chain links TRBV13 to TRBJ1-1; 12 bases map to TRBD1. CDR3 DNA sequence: TGTGCCAGCAGCTCGGGACAGGGGGCGCTTTCCGGCACTGAAGCTTTCTTT. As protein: CASSSGQGALSGTEAFF.